Detailed here is one TCR beta chain. The CDR3 has 15 residues. The V end lost 5 bases, the J end lost 1 base, and 12 bases lay between the germline ends. Germline V gene sequence: CDR1 MNHEY, CDR2 SMNVEV (reference sequence). This sample stems from a study of cytomegalovirus exposure and HLA in healthy donors. About the study: Out of around 360 genotyped donors, roughly 80% belonged to the Caucasian-associated ancestry cluster.

60 Vbeta and 13 Jbeta primers were used in PCR. Measured with immunoSEQ multiplex PCR; TCRdb has only the in-frame clones, and not every one. The data contain almost 200,000 clones, 85% of them singletons. This chain joins TRBV27 and TRBJ1-5, with a possible D match to TRBD1 (5 bases). Sequenced material: PBMCs. The clonotype originates from a woman between 45 and 60 years old in good health and CMV-seronegative. CDR3 loop: CASSPQGESNQPQHF. The CDR3 bases are TGTGCCAGCAGTCCTCAGGGCGAAAGCAATCAGCCCCAGCATTTT.